Shown below are 23 T cell receptor beta chains from a single sample sequenced in a study of T cell responses to AZD1222 COVID-19 vaccine. The table came from immunoSEQ multiplex PCR; TCRdb's copy has only in-frame clones and leaves some out. The sample yields approximately 70,000 clones, around 85% seen once. The specimen was peripheral blood, collected on day 0 of AZD1222 vaccination. The receptor source for this set is an adult in good health.

The rearrangement uses TRBV10-3 and TRBJ2-7, with 8 bases matching TRBD2. V gave up 5 bases and J gave up 7 bases; unmatched junction bases: 7. Germline V gene lookup returns CDR1 ENHRY and CDR2 SYGVKD. This CDR3 contains 13 residues. This chain's CDR3 is CAISSGRDREQYF. The CDR3 DNA follows: TGTGCCATCAGTAGCGGGAGAGATCGGGAGCAGTACTTC.

The chain joins TRBV12-3 or TRBV12-4 to TRBJ1-2; weak D call: TRBD1 (6 bases). The V gene lost 3 bases and the J gene lost 4 bases, with 9 bases spanning the gap. This CDR3 region has 13 residues. The DNA of the CDR3 is TGTGCCAGCAGTTTCAGGGGAGGCTATGGCTACACCTTC. Translation gives CASSFRGGYGYTF.

V and J are TRBV4-1 and TRBJ2-7; 10 positions match TRBD2. V was pared by 5 bases and J by 4 bases, with 14 bases of the junction left unmatched. Per the germline V gene, CDR1 is MGHRA and CDR2 is YSYEKL. The CDR3 length is 17 residues. DNA of the CDR3: TGCGCCAGCAGCTCTAAGCTGGGTAGCGGGAGGAAGTACGAGCAGTACTTC. It translates to CASSSKLGSGRKYEQYF.

CDR3 in amino acids: CASSFVGSGNTEAFF. In DNA form, the CDR3 reads TGCGCCAGCAGCTTTGTTGGTAGTGGGAACACTGAAGCTTTCTTT. The V gene is TRBV5-1, the J gene TRBJ1-1; D gene unclear. Trimming shortened V by 2 bases and J by 1 base, and 12 bases separated the two germline ends. The CDR3 length is 15 residues. Germline lookup yields CDR1 SGHRS and CDR2 YFSETQ.

The chain links TRBV5-1 to TRBJ1-3, with D tentatively TRBD1 (6 bases). V was cut by 3 bases and J by 4 bases, with 11 bases left in between. From germline, CDR1 is SGHRS and CDR2 YFSETQ. The CDR3 contains 14 residues. CDR3 residues: CASSSSGEGNTIYF. The DNA of the CDR3 is TGCGCCAGCAGCTCCTCAGGGGAGGGAAACACCATATATTTT.

The rearrangement joins TRBV5-6 to TRBJ1-3; D is possibly TRBD1 (5 bases). Trimming took 1 base from V and 1 from J, leaving 9 bases between them. This CDR3 contains 15 residues. Germline CDR1 reads SGHDT; CDR2 reads YYEEEE. The CDR3 protein is CASSLTGKSGNTIYF. The CDR3 DNA reads TGTGCCAGCAGCTTGACAGGCAAATCTGGAAACACCATATATTTT.

The chain carries TRBV18 and TRBJ2-1; 7 bases line up with TRBD1. The ends lost 3 bases at V and 9 bases at J; junction bases unmatched: 11. In germline, CDR1 is KGHSH, CDR2 LQKENI. The CDR3 covers 15 residues. CDR3: CASSPGVRQGGEQFF. CDR3 sequence (DNA): TGTGCCAGCTCACCGGGCGTTCGACAGGGCGGTGAGCAGTTCTTC.

CDR3 in amino acids: CASSYSGGLGADTQYF. CDR3 nucleotide sequence: TGTGCCAGCAGTTACTCAGGGGGACTGGGGGCAGATACGCAGTATTTT. The chain uses TRBV6-5 and TRBJ2-3; either TRBD1 or TRBD2 may supply D (6 bases each). Germline values: CDR1 MNHEY, CDR2 SVGAGI. V gave up 0 bases and J gave up 4 bases, with 14 bases separating them. The CDR3 is 16 amino acids.

This sequence joins TRBV5-4 and TRBJ1-2, with TRBD1 identical over 7 bases. Germline CDR1 SGHNT, CDR2 YYREEE (reference sequence). CDR3 length: 16 amino acids. V lost 3 bases, J lost 4 bases, and 12 bases stayed unmatched. The CDR3 loop reads CASSSPAGQGVYGYTF. CDR3 nucleotide sequence: TGTGCCAGCAGCTCGCCGGCGGGCCAGGGGGTCTATGGCTACACCTTC.

V is TRBV10-3 and J is TRBJ1-4; a possible D gene is TRBD1 (5 bases). CDR3 size: 13 residues. Germline CDR1 is ENHRY and CDR2 is SYGVKD. V was pared by 11 bases and J by 8 bases, with 18 bases between. CDR3 in DNA: TGTGCCGCTAGGGATAGGGGTGGCGAAAAACTGTTTTTT. Encoded protein: CAARDRGGEKLFF.

The genes are TRBV7-9 and TRBJ2-7, with 9 bases identical to TRBD2. V lost 1 base to trimming and J lost 3 bases; unmatched junction nucleotides: 4. The V gene's germline CDR1 is SEHNR and CDR2 FQNEAQ (reference sequence). The CDR3 has 15 amino acids. The CDR3 region is CASSLVAGGYYEQYF. The CDR3 DNA reads as TGTGCCAGCAGCTTAGTTGCGGGGGGGTACTACGAGCAGTACTTC.

This clone was detected a few times. The chain links TRBV5-8 to TRBJ1-5; D unresolved. CDR1 and CDR2 from the germline V gene are SGHTS and YDEGEE. V was shortened by 4 bases and J by 3 bases, with 11 bases between the two germline ends. This CDR3 contains 14 residues. The CDR3 sequence: CASSGQENNQPQHF. The CDR3 bases are TGTGCCAGCAGCGGGCAGGAAAACAATCAGCCCCAGCATTTT.

CDR3 DNA sequence: TGCAGCGTTGAAGAGGGACAGGGGTTCTCCTACGAGCAGTACTTC. This codes for CSVEEGQGFSYEQYF. The chain carries TRBV29-1 and TRBJ2-7, with 10 nucleotides matching TRBD1. The V gene end was trimmed by 0 bases and the J gene end by 0 bases; junction bases not matched to a gene: 2. This CDR3 has 15 amino acids. From germline, CDR1 is SQVTM and CDR2 ANQGSEA.

The chain couples TRBV7-9 to TRBJ2-1; no firm D call. Trimming shortened V by 2 bases and J by 3 bases, and 5 bases separated the two germline ends. The CDR3 contains 13 residues. From germline, CDR1 is SEHNR and CDR2 FQNEAQ (reference sequence). The CDR3 is CASSLLDYNEQFF. Written as DNA, the CDR3 is TGTGCCAGCAGCTTACTCGACTACAATGAGCAGTTCTTC.

This chain connects TRBV6-2 or TRBV6-3 to TRBJ1-2, with D tentatively TRBD1 (5 bases). Germline loops: CDR1 MNHEY, CDR2 SVGEGT. This CDR3 is 15 amino acids long. V lost 2 bases, J lost 4 bases, and 14 bases lay in between. This CDR3 is CASSYPGTGSYGYTF. The CDR3 coding sequence is TGTGCCAGCAGTTACCCCGGGACTGGGAGCTATGGCTACACCTTC.

The V call is TRBV7-9, the J call TRBJ2-7; TRBD2 aligns across 9 bases. The trim removed 0 bases at V and 2 bases at J, leaving 2 bases unmatched. Germline values: CDR1 SEHNR, CDR2 FQNEAQ (reference sequence). This CDR3 has 15 amino acids. The CDR3 is CASSLALAGPYEQYF. The CDR3 nucleotides are TGTGCCAGCAGCTTAGCGCTAGCGGGGCCCTACGAGCAGTACTTC.

This chain connects TRBV25-1 to TRBJ2-1; 10 bases are shared with TRBD2. The CDR3 spans 13 residues. Germline CDR1 MGHDK, CDR2 SYGVNS. V shed 4 bases and J 9 bases; nucleotides not matched to a gene: 3. The CDR3 reads CASSGWTSGEQFF. CDR3 nucleotides: TGTGCCAGCAGTGGCTGGACTAGCGGTGAGCAGTTCTTC.

The chain combines TRBV4-1 with TRBJ1-4, with unresolved D. Trimming cost V 4 bases and J 5 bases, with 5 bases left between them. The CDR3 length is 12 residues. The germline CDR1 and CDR2 sequences are MGHRA and YSYEKL. The CDR3 protein is CASSLSNEKLFF. CDR3 nucleotides: TGCGCCAGCAGCCTGTCCAATGAAAAACTGTTTTTT.

This chain connects TRBV6-5 to TRBJ2-1; D is undetermined. V lost 3 bases and J 6 bases, leaving 15 bases between the germline ends. Germline assignment: CDR1 MNHEY and CDR2 SVGAGI. This CDR3 region has 15 residues. The CDR3 DNA sequence: TGTGCCAGCAGTTATGGCCTAGAAGGAGCCAATGAGCAGTTCTTC. This encodes CASSYGLEGANEQFF.

A single count supports this clone. The V and J genes are TRBV18 and TRBJ2-7, with 12 bases identical to TRBD2. Germline loops: CDR1 KGHSH, CDR2 LQKENI. Trimming removed 6 bases from V and 7 bases from J; junction bases left unmatched: 13. CDR3 size: 16 residues. In nucleotides, the CDR3 is TGTGCCAGCTCGGAGATACGACTAGCGGGAGATGAAGAGCAGTACTTC. It encodes CASSEIRLAGDEEQYF.

The genes are TRBV10-1 and TRBJ1-2; unclear D gene. The length of the CDR3 is 13 residues. Trimming took 1 base from V and 7 from J, leaving 10 bases between them. Germline CDR1 and CDR2: WNHNN and SYGVQD (reference sequence). The CDR3, as DNA: TGCGCCAGCAGTGAGTGGTTATCAGGTGGCTACACCTTC. Protein product: CASSEWLSGGYTF.

The rearrangement uses TRBV9 and TRBJ2-1; D is undetermined. The CDR3 spans 15 residues. V lost 0 bases and J 0 bases, leaving 7 bases between the germline ends. Germline loops: CDR1 SGDLS, CDR2 YYNGEE. The CDR3 region has the DNA TGTGCCAGCAGCGTAGGTGGCTTCTCCTACAATGAGCAGTTCTTC. This encodes CASSVGGFSYNEQFF.

This chain connects TRBV5-1 to TRBJ2-7; possibly TRBD1 or TRBD2 for D (6 bases each). The CDR3 covers 15 residues. Germline lookup yields CDR1 SGHRS and CDR2 YFSETQ. V was pared by 4 bases and J by 4 bases, with 18 bases between. CDR3 in amino acids: CASSRGRGPTYEQYF. As DNA, the CDR3 is TGCGCCAGCAGCCGGGGACGGGGGCCCACTTACGAGCAGTACTTC. Supplemented by reference TRBV5-1 and TRBJ2-7, the full variable domain reads KAGVTQTPRYLIKTRGQQVTLSCSPISGHRSVSWYQQTPGQGLQFLFEYFSETQRNKGNFPGRFSGRQFSNSRSEMNVSTLELGDSALYLCASSRGRGPTYEQYFGPGTRLTVT.